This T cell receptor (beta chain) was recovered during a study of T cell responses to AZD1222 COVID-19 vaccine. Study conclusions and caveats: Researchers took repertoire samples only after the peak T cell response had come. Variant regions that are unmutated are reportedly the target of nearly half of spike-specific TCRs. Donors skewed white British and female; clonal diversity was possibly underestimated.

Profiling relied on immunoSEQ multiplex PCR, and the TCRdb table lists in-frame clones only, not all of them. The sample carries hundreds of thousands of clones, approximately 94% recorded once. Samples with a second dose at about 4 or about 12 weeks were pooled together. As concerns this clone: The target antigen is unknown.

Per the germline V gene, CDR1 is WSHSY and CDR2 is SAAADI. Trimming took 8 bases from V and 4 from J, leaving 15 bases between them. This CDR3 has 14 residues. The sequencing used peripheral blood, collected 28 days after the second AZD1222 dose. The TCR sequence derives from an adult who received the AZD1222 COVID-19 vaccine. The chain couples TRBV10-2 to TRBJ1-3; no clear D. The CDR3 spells CASRGGSGGNTIYF. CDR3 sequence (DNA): TGCGCCAGCCGTGGTGGATCGGGCGGAAACACCATATATTTT.